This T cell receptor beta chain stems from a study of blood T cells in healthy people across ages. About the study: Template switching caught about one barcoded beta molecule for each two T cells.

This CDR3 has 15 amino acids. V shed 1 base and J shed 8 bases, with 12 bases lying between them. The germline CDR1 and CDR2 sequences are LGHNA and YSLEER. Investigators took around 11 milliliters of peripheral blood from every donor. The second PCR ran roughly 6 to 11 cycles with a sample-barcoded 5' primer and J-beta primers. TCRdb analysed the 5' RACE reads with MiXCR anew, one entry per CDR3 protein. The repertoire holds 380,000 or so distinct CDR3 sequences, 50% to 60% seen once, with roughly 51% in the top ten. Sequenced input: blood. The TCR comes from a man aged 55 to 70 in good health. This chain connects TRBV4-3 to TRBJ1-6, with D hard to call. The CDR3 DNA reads TGCGCCAGCAGCCAAGCTGGGCAGGTCCATTCACCCCTCCACTTT. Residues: CASSQAGQVHSPLHF.